The T cell receptor beta chain under discussion was sequenced for a study of T cell responses to AZD1222 COVID-19 vaccine. General observations from the study: Unmutated variant regions reportedly attract nearly half of all spike-specific TCRs. The span of vaccine-associated CD4 TCRs extended across spike, with dominance at 160-218 and 743-854. AZD1222 recipients seropositive at baseline numbered only six or seven.

J lost 0 bases, V lost 4 bases, and 3 bases had no gene match. The CDR3 length is 14 residues. The V gene's germline CDR1 is PRHDT and CDR2 FYEKMQ (reference sequence). TCRdb keeps only in-frame clones here, not all; method: immunoSEQ multiplex PCR. Recorded for this sample: about 140,000 clones. A remark on this clone: Antigen unknown.

Sequencing was carried out using peripheral blood. This clonotype was sampled from an adult in good health. This chain uses TRBV13 with TRBJ2-7; 7 positions agree with TRBD1. Here the CDR3 reads CASSSGTDSYEQYF. Written as DNA, the CDR3 is TGTGCCAGCAGCTCTGGGACAGACTCCTACGAGCAGTACTTC.